This paragraph reports one TCR beta chain. The ends lost 3 bases at V and 1 base at J; junction bases unmatched: 15. This CDR3 has 18 amino acids. Per germline, CDR1 SGHDT and CDR2 YYEEEE. This sample stems from a study of blood T cell repertoires in COVID-19. Across the whole study: The analysed material was cDNA or gDNA that came from T cells, B-cell-depleted T cells, or PBMCs.

Repertoires were generated with immunoSEQ multiplex PCR, while TCRdb's copy carries only in-frame clones and drops some. Of a few hundred thousand clones in the sample, 70% to 90% were seen once. This clonotype was obtained from a woman of 80 years or more with acute or convalescent COVID-19. The chain combines TRBV5-6 with TRBJ2-5; 7 bases map to TRBD2. Sample: peripheral blood. This CDR3 reads CASSYLGGGRGFQETQYF. CDR3 DNA sequence: TGTGCCAGCAGCTACCTCGGGGGAGGGCGGGGATTCCAAGAGACCCAGTACTTC.